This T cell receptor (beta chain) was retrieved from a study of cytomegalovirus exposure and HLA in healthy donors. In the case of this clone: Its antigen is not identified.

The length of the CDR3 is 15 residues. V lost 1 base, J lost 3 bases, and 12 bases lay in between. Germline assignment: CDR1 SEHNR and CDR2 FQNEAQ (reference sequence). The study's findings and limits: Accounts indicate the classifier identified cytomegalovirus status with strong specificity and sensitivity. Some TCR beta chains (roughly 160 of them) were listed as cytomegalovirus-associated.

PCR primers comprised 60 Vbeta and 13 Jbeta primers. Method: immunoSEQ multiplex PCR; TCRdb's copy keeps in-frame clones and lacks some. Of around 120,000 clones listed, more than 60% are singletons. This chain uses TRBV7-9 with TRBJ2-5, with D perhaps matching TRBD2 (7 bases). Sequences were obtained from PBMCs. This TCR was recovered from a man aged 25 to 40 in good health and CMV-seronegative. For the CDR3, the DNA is TGTGCCAGCAGCTTAGTCGGGGGGCTCGAAGAGACCCAGTACTTC. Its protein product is CASSLVGGLEETQYF.